This T cell receptor beta chain is from a study of blood T cell repertoires in COVID-19. Study at large: Samples representing acute and convalescent COVID-19 were sourced from the United States, Italy and Spain.

Sequencing was performed with immunoSEQ multiplex PCR; in TCRdb, only in-frame clones are kept and a portion is missing. Here the sample spans 190,000 or so clones, around 82% being singletons. V lost 6 bases to trimming and J lost 4 bases, with 8 bases between them. The CDR3 consists of 12 residues. The germline V gene has CDR1 SGHRS and CDR2 YFSETQ. Ages ranged from about 18 to 89 years, with residence in around 24 US areas. The clonotype comes from a middle-aged man who had recovered from COVID-19. Sequenced: PBMCs or T cells enriched from blood (not recorded which). This chain connects TRBV5-1 to TRBJ1-3; D may be TRBD1 (5 bases). The CDR3 nucleotides read TGCGCCAGCACAGGGTCCGGAAACACCATATATTTT. Encoded protein: CASTGSGNTIYF.